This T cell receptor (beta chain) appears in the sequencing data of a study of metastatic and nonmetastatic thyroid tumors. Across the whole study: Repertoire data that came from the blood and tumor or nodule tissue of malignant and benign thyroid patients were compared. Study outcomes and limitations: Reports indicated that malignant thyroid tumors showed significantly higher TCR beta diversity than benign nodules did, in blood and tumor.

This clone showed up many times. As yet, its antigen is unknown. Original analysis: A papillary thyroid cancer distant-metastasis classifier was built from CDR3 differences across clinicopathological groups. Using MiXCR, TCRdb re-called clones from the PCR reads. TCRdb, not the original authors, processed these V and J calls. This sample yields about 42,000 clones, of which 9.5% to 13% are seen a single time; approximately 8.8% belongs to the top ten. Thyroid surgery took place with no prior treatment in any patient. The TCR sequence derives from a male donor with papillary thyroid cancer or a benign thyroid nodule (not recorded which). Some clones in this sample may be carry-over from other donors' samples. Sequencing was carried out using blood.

CDR3: CASSLFDSGGNPEAFF. CDR3 coding DNA: TGTGCCAGCAGTTTATTCGATTCGGGGGGCAACCCTGAAGCTTTCTTT. The V and J genes are TRBV28 and TRBJ1-1; the D gene is possibly TRBD1 (6 bases). This CDR3 has 16 amino acids. V was pared by 1 base and J by 6 bases, with 18 bases between. Germline V gives CDR1 MDHEN, CDR2 SYDVKM. Full variable domain (outside the CDR3, taken from reference TRBV28 and TRBJ1-1): DVKVTQSSRYLVKRTGEKVFLECVQDMDHENMFWYRQDPGLGLRLIYFSYDVKMKEKGDIPEGYSVSREKKERFSLILESASTNQTSMYLCASSLFDSGGNPEAFFGQGTRLTVV.